Following are 18 T cell receptor beta chains from one sample sequenced in a study of cytomegalovirus exposure and HLA in healthy donors. This PCR relied on a set of 60 Vbeta primers and 13 Jbeta primers. Assay used: immunoSEQ multiplex PCR; TCRdb lists only in-frame clones, some missing. The sample has 100,000 or so clones, just under 80% seen once. The sequenced material came from PBMCs. All receptors come from a man aged 25-45 years in good health and CMV-seronegative.

This clone was observed at least ten times. The V and J genes are TRBV5-4 and TRBJ1-1; 7 bases are shared with TRBD1. The germline gives CDR1 SGHNT, CDR2 YYREEE (reference sequence). V shed 4 bases and J 4 bases; nucleotides not matched to a gene: 4. The CDR3 is 13 amino acids. In DNA form, the CDR3 reads TGTGCCAGCAGCAAGACAGGGACCACTGAAGCTTTCTTT. It yields the protein CASSKTGTTEAFF.

The chain carries TRBV28 and TRBJ2-7, with D possibly TRBD2 on 5 matching bases. The CDR3 spans 12 residues. V shed 3 bases and J shed 6 bases, with 9 bases lying between them. Germline loops: CDR1 MDHEN, CDR2 SYDVKM. This CDR3 is CASSFGSGEQYF. CDR3 DNA sequence: TGTGCCAGCAGTTTCGGCAGCGGCGAGCAGTACTTC.

J is TRBJ1-4 and V is TRBV28, with 9 nucleotides matching TRBD1. This CDR3 has 15 amino acids. Germline trimming cut 7 bases from V and 7 bases from J; bases unmatched to any gene: 10. CDR1 MDHEN and CDR2 SYDVKM come from the germline V gene. The CDR3 reads CASKEGGGQGEKLFF. The CDR3 DNA sequence: TGTGCCAGCAAGGAGGGGGGGGGACAGGGTGAAAAACTGTTTTTT.

This chain links TRBV2 with TRBJ1-5, with 10 bases fitting TRBD1. This CDR3 comprises 13 residues. Germline-derived CDR1 and CDR2 are SNHLY and FYNNEI. The V and J ends lost 7 bases and 5 bases, in that order; junction bases with no gene match: 2. CDR3 coding DNA: TGTGCCAGCAAGGGGACAGGGGATCAGCCCCAGCATTTT. Translated: CASKGTGDQPQHF.

The V and J genes are TRBV15 and TRBJ1-1; no clear D gene. Trimming cost V 0 bases and J 0 bases, with 8 bases left between them. The CDR3 loop spans 15 amino acids. Germline CDR1 and CDR2: LNHNV and YYDKDF (reference sequence). For the CDR3, the DNA is TGTGCCACCAGCAGAGATGGAGTGATGAACACTGAAGCTTTCTTT. Residues: CATSRDGVMNTEAFF.

The chain has TRBV7-9 and TRBJ1-4; 11 nucleotides match TRBD1. J was trimmed by 5 bases and V by 1 base; bases with no gene match: 3. Germline loops: CDR1 SEHNR, CDR2 FQNEAQ (reference sequence). The CDR3 sequence is 16 residues long. The CDR3 bases are TGTGCCAGCAGCTTAGGGACAGGGGGCGGAAATGAAAAACTGTTTTTT. It translates to CASSLGTGGGNEKLFF.

CDR3 in amino acids: CASSQVSSGANVLTF. For the CDR3, the DNA is TGTGCCAGCAGCCAAGTGAGCTCTGGGGCCAACGTCCTGACTTTC. V and J are TRBV14 and TRBJ2-6; D is ambiguous. The V and J ends lost 1 base and 0 bases respectively, with 4 bases between them. The CDR3 is made up of 15 amino acids. CDR1 and CDR2 from the germline V gene are SGHDN and FVKESK.

V and J are TRBV6-4 and TRBJ2-2; D not certain. Germline CDR1 and CDR2: MRHNA and SNTAGT. Trimming pared 5 bases from V and 1 base from J, leaving 5 bases between. The length of the CDR3 is 13 residues. CDR3 protein: CASSSENTGELFF. For the CDR3, the DNA is TGTGCCAGCAGTAGCGAGAACACCGGGGAGCTGTTTTTT.

Written as DNA, the CDR3 is TGTGCCAGCAGTTTTAACAGGGGGGGTGAAAAACTGTTTTTT. Its translation: CASSFNRGGEKLFF. The chain combines TRBV27 with TRBJ1-4; 8 nucleotides line up with TRBD1. Per germline, CDR1 MNHEY and CDR2 SMNVEV (reference sequence). CDR3 length equals 14 residues. J gave up 7 bases and V 3 bases, and 4 bases lay outside the gene matches.

The DNA for the CDR3 is TGCGCCAGCAGCTTGGCCCCCCTGGAACAGGGGCTGGCAAATACGCAGTATTTT. Protein: CASSLAPLEQGLANTQYF. The chain combines TRBV5-1 with TRBJ2-3; 7 nucleotides align to TRBD1. V was clipped by 0 bases and J by 7 bases; unmatched bases: 17. This CDR3 region has 18 residues. CDR1 SGHRS and CDR2 YFSETQ come from the germline V gene.

The V and J genes are TRBV28 and TRBJ1-5, with D uncertain. The V gene's germline CDR1 is MDHEN and CDR2 SYDVKM. The CDR3 has 12 amino acids. V was pared by 0 bases and J by 7 bases, with 4 bases between. The CDR3 loop is CASSLWRQPQHF. The CDR3, as DNA: TGTGCCAGCAGTTTATGGCGACAGCCCCAGCATTTT.

The chain uses TRBV2 and TRBJ2-7; no firm D call. The CDR3 has 12 amino acids. The germline V and J ends were trimmed by 4 bases and 9 bases, with 13 bases remaining between them. Germline CDR1 reads SNHLY; CDR2 reads FYNNEI. CDR3 DNA sequence: TGTGCCAGCAGTGTGGAGCCTAGACGGCAGTACTTC. Translation: CASSVEPRRQYF.

This rearrangement joins TRBV2 to TRBJ2-1, with 13 bases fitting TRBD2. J lost 5 bases, V lost 6 bases, and 13 bases had no gene match. Per the germline V gene, CDR1 is SNHLY and CDR2 is FYNNEI. The CDR3 is 18 amino acids. The CDR3, as DNA: TGTGCCAGCAGCACCAGGACTAGCGGGAGCAGGGGGAACAATGAGCAGTTCTTC. Its translation is CASSTRTSGSRGNNEQFF.

The chain links TRBV27 to TRBJ1-5; 12 positions match TRBD1. V lost 2 bases, J lost 1 base, and 9 bases stayed unmatched. The CDR3 is made up of 19 amino acids. CDR1 is MNHEY and CDR2 is SMNVEV in the germline V gene (reference sequence). The CDR3 loop reads CASSLGWDRGLQSNQPQHF. CDR3 nucleotide sequence: TGTGCCAGCAGTTTAGGTTGGGACAGGGGGCTTCAGAGCAATCAGCCCCAGCATTTT.

The CDR3 sequence is CSVKQGAEQYF. For the CDR3, the DNA is TGCAGCGTCAAACAGGGGGCCGAGCAGTACTTC. The genes are TRBV29-1 and TRBJ2-7, with 9 bases aligning to TRBD1. CDR1 SQVTM and CDR2 ANQGSEA come from the germline V gene. The CDR3 is 11 amino acids. After removal of 6 bases from V and 6 bases from J, the junction contained 3 bases not matched to a gene.

The chain uses TRBV5-1 and TRBJ2-3; 7 nucleotides match TRBD2. The CDR3 runs to 18 residues. V shed 0 bases and J 8 bases; nucleotides not matched to a gene: 18. The germline gives CDR1 SGHRS, CDR2 YFSETQ. The CDR3 spells CASSLAPAGPGVEGTQYF. CDR3 DNA: TGCGCCAGCAGCTTGGCGCCAGCGGGACCGGGGGTGGAAGGTACGCAGTATTTT.

This chain links TRBV11-2 with TRBJ2-6, with TRBD1 matching 9 bases. Looked up from germline, CDR1 is SGHAT and CDR2 is FQNNGV. The ends lost 4 bases at V and 4 bases at J; junction bases unmatched: 14. CDR3 length: 19 residues. Here the CDR3 DNA reads TGTGCCAGCAGCTCCGTTAGGGGACAGGGATGGAGGGGGGCCAACGTCCTGACTTTC. Translated, it gives CASSSVRGQGWRGANVLTF.

This chain joins TRBV5-1 and TRBJ1-1; D gene ambiguous. CDR3 size: 13 residues. The V end lost 4 bases, the J end lost 4 bases, and 11 bases lay between the germline ends. Germline values: CDR1 SGHRS, CDR2 YFSETQ. CDR3 sequence (DNA): TGCGCCAGCAGCCCCTACCGGGGCACTGAAGCTTTCTTT. This gives the protein CASSPYRGTEAFF.